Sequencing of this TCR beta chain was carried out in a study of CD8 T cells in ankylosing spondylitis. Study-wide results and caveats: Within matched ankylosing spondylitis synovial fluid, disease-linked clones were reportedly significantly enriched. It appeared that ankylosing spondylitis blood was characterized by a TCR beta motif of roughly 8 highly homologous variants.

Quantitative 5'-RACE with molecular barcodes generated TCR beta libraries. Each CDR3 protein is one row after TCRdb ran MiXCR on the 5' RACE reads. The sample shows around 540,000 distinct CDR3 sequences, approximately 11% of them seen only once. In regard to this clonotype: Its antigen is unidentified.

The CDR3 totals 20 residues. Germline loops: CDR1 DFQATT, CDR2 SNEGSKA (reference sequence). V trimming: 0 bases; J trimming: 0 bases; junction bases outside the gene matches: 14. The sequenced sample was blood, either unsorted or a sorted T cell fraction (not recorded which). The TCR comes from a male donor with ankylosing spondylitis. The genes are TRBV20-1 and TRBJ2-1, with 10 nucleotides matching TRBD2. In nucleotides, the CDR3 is TGCAGTGCTAGAGATTGGGGTAGCCTAGCGGGGGAGAGCTCCTACAATGAGCAGTTCTTC. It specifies CSARDWGSLAGESSYNEQFF.